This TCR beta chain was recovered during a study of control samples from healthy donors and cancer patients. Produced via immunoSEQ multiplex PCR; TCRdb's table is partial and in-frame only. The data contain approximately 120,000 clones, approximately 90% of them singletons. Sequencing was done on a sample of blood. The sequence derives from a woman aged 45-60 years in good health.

The DNA for the CDR3 is TGTGCCAGCAGGTCAACAGGGGAAGGGGCGGGCTACACCTTC. This codes for CASRSTGEGAGYTF. This chain joins TRBV6-5 and TRBJ1-2; 7 positions match TRBD1. This CDR3 comprises 14 residues. CDR1 is MNHEY and CDR2 is SVGAGI in the germline V gene. The ends lost 6 bases at V and 8 bases at J; junction bases unmatched: 12.